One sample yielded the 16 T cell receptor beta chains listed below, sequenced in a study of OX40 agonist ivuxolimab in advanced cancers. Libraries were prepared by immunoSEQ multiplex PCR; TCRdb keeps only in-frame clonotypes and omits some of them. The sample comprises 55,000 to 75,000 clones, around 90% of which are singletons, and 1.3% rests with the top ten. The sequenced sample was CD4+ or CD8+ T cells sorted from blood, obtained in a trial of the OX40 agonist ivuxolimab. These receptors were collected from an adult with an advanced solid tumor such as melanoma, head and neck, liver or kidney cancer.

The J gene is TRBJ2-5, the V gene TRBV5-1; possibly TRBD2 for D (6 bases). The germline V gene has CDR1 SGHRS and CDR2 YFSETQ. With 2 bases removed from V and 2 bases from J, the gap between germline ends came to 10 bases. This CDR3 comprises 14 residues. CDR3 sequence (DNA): TGCGCCAGCAGCTTTAGCGGTCTACAAGAGACCCAGTACTTC. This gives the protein CASSFSGLQETQYF.

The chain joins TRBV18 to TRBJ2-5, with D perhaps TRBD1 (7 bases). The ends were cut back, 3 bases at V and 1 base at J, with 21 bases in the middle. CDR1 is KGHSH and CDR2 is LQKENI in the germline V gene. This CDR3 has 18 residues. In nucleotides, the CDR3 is TGTGCCAGCTCACCCCGGGCTGCGACAGGGACTGGCCAAGAGACCCAGTACTTC. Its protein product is CASSPRAATGTGQETQYF.

DNA for the CDR3: TGCGCCAGCAGCCCGGGACTATATGACACCGGGGAGCTGTTTTTT. Amino acids: CASSPGLYDTGELFF. The chain recombines TRBV5-1 with TRBJ2-2; 7 nucleotides line up with TRBD2. The CDR3 runs to 15 residues. Germline values: CDR1 SGHRS, CDR2 YFSETQ. The V gene end was trimmed by 4 bases and the J gene end by 3 bases; junction bases not matched to a gene: 6.

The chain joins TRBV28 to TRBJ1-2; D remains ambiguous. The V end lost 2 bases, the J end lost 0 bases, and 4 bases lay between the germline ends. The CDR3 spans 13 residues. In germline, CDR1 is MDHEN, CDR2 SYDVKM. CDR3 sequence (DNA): TGTGCCAGCAGTTTACCGGCTAACTATGGCTACACCTTC. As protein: CASSLPANYGYTF.

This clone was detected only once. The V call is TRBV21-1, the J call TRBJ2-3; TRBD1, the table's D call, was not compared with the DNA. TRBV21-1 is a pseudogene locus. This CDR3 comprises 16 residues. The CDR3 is CASSNSDRGSSDTQYF. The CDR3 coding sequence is TGTGCCAGCAGCAATAGCGACAGGGGAAGTTCAGATACGCAGTATTTT.

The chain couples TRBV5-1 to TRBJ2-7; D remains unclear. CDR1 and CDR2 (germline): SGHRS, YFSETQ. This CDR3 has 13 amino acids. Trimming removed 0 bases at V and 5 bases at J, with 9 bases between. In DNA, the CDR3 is TGCGCCAGCAGCTTGGCTGGGTGGGACGAGCAGTACTTC. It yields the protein CASSLAGWDEQYF.

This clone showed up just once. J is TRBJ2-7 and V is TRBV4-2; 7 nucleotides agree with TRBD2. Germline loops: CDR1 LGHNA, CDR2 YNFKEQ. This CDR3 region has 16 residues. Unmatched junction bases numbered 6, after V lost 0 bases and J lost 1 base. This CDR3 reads CASSQDMASGSYEQYF. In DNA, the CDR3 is TGTGCCAGCAGCCAAGATATGGCTAGCGGTTCCTACGAGCAGTACTTC.

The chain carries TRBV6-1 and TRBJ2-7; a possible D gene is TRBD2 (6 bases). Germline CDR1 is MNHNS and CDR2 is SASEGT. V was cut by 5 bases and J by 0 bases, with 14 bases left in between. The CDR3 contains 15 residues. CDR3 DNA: TGTGCCAGCAGTCAGTTCAGCGGGTACTCCTACGAGCAGTACTTC. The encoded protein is CASSQFSGYSYEQYF.

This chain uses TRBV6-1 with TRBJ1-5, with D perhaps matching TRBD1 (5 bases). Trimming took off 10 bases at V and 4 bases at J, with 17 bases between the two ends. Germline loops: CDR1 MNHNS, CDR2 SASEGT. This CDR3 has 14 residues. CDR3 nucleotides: TGTGCCACCACCACCGGGACGGTGAATCAGCCCCAGCATTTT. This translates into CATTTGTVNQPQHF.

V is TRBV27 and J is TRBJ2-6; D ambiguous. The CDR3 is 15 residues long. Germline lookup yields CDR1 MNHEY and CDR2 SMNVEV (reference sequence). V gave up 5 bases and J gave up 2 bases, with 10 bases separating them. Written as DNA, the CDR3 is TGTGCCAGCAGTGTCTCCTGGGCTGGGGCCAACGTCCTGACTTTC. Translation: CASSVSWAGANVLTF.

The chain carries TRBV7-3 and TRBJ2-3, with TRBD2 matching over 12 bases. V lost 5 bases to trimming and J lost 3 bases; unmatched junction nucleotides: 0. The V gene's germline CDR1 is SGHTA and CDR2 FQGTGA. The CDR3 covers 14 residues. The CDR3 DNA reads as TGTGCCAGCAGCCTAGCGGGGGGGACAGATACGCAGTATTTT. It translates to CASSLAGGTDTQYF.

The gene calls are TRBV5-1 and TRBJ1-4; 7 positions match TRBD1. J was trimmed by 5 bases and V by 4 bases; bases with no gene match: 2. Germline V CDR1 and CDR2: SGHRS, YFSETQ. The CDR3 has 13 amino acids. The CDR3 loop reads CASSPGQNEKLFF. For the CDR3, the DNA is TGCGCCAGCAGCCCGGGACAGAATGAAAAACTGTTTTTT.

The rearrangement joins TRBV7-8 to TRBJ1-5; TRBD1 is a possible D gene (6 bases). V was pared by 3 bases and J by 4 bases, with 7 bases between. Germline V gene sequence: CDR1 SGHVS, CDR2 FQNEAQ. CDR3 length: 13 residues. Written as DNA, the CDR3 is TGTGCCAGCAGCTTTACAGGGAATCAGCCCCAGCATTTT. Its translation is CASSFTGNQPQHF.

The DNA of the CDR3 is TGTGCCACAAGGACAAGGGGGTCCACCGGGGAGCTGTTTTTT. Protein sequence: CATRTRGSTGELFF. The chain couples TRBV5-8 to TRBJ2-2, with a tentative D call TRBD1 (6 bases). Germline values: CDR1 SGHTS, CDR2 YDEGEE. This CDR3 is 14 amino acids long. The V and J ends lost 9 bases and 4 bases respectively, with 16 bases between them.

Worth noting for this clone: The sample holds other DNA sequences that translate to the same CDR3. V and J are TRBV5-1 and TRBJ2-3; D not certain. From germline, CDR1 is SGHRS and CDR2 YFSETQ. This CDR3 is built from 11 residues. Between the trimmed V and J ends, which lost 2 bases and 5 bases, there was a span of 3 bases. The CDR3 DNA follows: TGCGCCAGCAGCTTAGGAGATACGCAGTATTTT. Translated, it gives CASSLGDTQYF.

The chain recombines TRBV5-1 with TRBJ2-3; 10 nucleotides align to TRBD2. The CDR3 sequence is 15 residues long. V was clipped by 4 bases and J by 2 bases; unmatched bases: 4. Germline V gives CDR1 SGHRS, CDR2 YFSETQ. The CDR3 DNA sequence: TGCGCCAGCAGCCGGACTAGCGGTTACACAGATACGCAGTATTTT. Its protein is CASSRTSGYTDTQYF.